Here is one T cell receptor (beta chain) with its context. These data belong to a study of cytomegalovirus exposure and HLA in healthy donors. TCRdb keeps only in-frame clones here, not all; method: immunoSEQ multiplex PCR. The data contain about 360,000 clones, approximately 90% of them singletons. Sequenced: PBMCs. The source is a woman aged 18-29 years in good health and CMV-seronegative.

This CDR3 is CASRVSGANTGELFF. The CDR3 nucleotides read TGTGCCAGCAGAGTAAGCGGGGCAAACACCGGGGAGCTGTTTTTT. The chain joins TRBV2 to TRBJ2-2; 7 positions match TRBD2. Germline V lookup: CDR1 SNHLY, CDR2 FYNNEI. J lost 2 bases, V lost 6 bases, and 6 bases had no gene match. The CDR3 sequence is 15 residues long.